The source of this T cell receptor beta chain is a study of control samples from healthy donors and cancer patients. Repertoires were generated with immunoSEQ multiplex PCR, while TCRdb's copy carries only in-frame clones and drops some. The table shows 100,000 or so clones, with roughly 89% occurring only once. Between the trimmed V and J ends, which lost 7 bases and 2 bases, there was a span of 14 bases. CDR3 length equals 14 residues. Germline loops: CDR1 SNHLY, CDR2 FYNNEI. The chain has TRBV2 and TRBJ1-2, with a weak D call TRBD1 (6 bases). This clonotype was obtained from a man younger than 40 in good health. The specimen sequenced was blood. CDR3 coding DNA: TGTGCCAGCACACTGCCGACAGGAAACTATGGCTACACCTTC. This sequence encodes CASTLPTGNYGYTF.